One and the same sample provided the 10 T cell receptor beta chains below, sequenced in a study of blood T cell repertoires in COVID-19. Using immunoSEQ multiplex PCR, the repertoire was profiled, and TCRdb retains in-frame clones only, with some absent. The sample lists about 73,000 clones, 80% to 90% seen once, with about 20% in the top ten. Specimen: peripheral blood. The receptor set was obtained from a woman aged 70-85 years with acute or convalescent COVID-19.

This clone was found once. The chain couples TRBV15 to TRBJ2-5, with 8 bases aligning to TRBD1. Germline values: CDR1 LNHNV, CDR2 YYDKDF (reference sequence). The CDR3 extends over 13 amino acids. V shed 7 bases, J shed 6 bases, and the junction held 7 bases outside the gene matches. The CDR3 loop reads CATKQGAVQTQYF. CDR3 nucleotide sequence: TGTGCCACCAAGCAGGGGGCTGTACAGACCCAGTACTTC.

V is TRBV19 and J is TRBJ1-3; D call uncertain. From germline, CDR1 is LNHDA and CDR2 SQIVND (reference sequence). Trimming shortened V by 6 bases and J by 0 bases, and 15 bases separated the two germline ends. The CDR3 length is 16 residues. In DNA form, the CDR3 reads TGTGCCAGTAGCGGTATGGGCTGGGTCTCTGGAAACACCATATATTTT. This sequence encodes CASSGMGWVSGNTIYF.

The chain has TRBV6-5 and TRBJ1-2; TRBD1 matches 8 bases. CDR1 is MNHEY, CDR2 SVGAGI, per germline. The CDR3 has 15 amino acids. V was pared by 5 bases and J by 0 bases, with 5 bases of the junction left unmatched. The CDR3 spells CASSTGQGANYGYTF. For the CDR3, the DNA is TGTGCCAGCAGTACCGGACAGGGCGCTAACTATGGCTACACCTTC.

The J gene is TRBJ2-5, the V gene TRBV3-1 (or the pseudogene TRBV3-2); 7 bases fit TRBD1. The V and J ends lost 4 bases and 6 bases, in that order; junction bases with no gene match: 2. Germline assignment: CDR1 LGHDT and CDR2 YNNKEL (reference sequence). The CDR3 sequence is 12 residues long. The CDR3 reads CASSRTGQTQYF. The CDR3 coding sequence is TGTGCCAGCAGCCGGACAGGTCAGACCCAGTACTTC.

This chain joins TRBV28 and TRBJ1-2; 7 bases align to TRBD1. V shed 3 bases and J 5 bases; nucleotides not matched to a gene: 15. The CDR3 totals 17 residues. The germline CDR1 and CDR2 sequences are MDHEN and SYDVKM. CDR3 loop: CASSFGSGPPGGYGYTF. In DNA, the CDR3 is TGTGCCAGCAGTTTTGGGTCAGGGCCCCCAGGGGGGTATGGCTACACCTTC.

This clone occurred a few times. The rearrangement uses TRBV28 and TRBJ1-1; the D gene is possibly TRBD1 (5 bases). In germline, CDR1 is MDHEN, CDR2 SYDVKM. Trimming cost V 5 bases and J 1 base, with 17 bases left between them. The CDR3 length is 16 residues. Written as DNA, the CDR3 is TGTGCCAGCAGTCCTCATGGGGGGTGGGGGAACACTGAAGCTTTCTTT. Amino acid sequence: CASSPHGGWGNTEAFF.

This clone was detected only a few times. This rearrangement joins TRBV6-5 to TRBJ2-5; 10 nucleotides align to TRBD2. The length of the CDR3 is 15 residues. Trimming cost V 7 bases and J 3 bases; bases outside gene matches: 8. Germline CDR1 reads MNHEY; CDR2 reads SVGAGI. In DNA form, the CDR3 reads TGTGCCAGCATCATGGCTAGCGGGAGTAAAGAGACCCAGTACTTC. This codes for CASIMASGSKETQYF.

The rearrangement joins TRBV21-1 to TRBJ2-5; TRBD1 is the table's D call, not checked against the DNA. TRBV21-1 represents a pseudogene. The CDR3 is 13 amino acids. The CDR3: CASSGQGGETQYF. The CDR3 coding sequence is TGTGCCAGCAGTGGACAGGGGGGGGAGACCCAGTACTTC.

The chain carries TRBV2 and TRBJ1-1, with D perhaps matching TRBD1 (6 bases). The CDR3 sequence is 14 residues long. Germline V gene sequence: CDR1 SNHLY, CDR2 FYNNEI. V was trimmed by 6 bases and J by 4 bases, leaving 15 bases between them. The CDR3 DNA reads TGTGCCAGCAGCCTCCGGGGGGGGCTCACTGAAGCTTTCTTT. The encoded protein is CASSLRGGLTEAFF. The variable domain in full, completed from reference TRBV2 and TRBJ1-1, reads EPEVTQTPSHQVTQMGQEVILRCVPISNHLYFYWYRQILGQKVEFLVSFYNNEISEKSEIFDDQFSVERPDGSNFTLKIRSTKLEDSAMYFCASSLRGGLTEAFFGQGTRLTVV.

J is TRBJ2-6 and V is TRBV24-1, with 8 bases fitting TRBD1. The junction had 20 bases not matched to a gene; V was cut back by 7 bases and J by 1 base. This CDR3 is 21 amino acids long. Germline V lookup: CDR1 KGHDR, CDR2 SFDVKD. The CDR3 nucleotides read TGTGCCACCAGACCATGGGACCTCTTGGACAGGGTTGGTTCTGGGGCCAACGTCCTGACTTTC. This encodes CATRPWDLLDRVGSGANVLTF.